This TCR beta chain was sequenced for a study of technical replicates of blood from several donors. The protocol was immunoSEQ multiplex PCR, while the TCRdb copy is restricted to in-frame clones and leaves out a portion. The data show fewer than 95,000 clones, 90% to 95% seen once. The sequence derives from a human donor in good health. The sequenced sample consisted of T cells isolated from PBMCs.

The CDR3 sequence is CASSSDNPVETQYF. The CDR3 DNA follows: TGCGCCAGCAGCTCGGACAATCCTGTGGAGACCCAGTACTTC. The chain combines TRBV5-1 with TRBJ2-5; tentative D call: TRBD1 (5 bases). Germline V gene data show CDR1 as SGHRS and CDR2 as YFSETQ. This CDR3 has 14 amino acids. V was pared by 3 bases and J by 5 bases, with 14 bases between.